These 13 T cell receptor beta chains originate from one sample sequenced in a study of Ad26.COV2.S vaccination and SARS-CoV-2 variants. Profiled with immunoSEQ multiplex PCR; TCRdb holds only in-frame clones, not every one. In the table there are hundreds of thousands of clones, roughly 91% of which are singletons. The sample's treatment: around 19 received Ad26.COV2.S at low or high dose, single or two shots; 5 received placebo; per-sample allocation not given. Sampling was done on day 63 after the first vaccine or placebo injection. Specimen: peripheral blood, collected in a trial of Ad26.COV2.S vaccine versus placebo. The receptor set was obtained from a person aged 18-60 years who received the Ad26.COV2.S COVID-19 vaccine or a placebo.

The V call is TRBV21-1, the J call TRBJ1-1; TRBD1 is the table's D call, not checked against the DNA. TRBV21-1 is termed a pseudogene. The CDR3 contains 15 residues. The CDR3 sequence is CASSPRDSLNTEAFF. CDR3 sequence (DNA): TGTGCCAGCAGCCCACGGGACAGCTTGAACACTGAAGCTTTCTTT.

J is TRBJ2-5 and V is TRBV2, with 13 bases aligning to TRBD2. Trimming removed 6 bases from V and 5 bases from J; junction bases left unmatched: 6. The length of the CDR3 is 15 residues. Germline CDR1 is SNHLY and CDR2 is FYNNEI. CDR3 DNA sequence: TGTGCCAGCAGGATCGGGACTAGCGGGACGGAGACCCAGTACTTC. Its translation: CASRIGTSGTETQYF.

This clone appeared a single time. The chain combines TRBV9 with TRBJ1-2, with no clear D. Germline CDR1 reads SGDLS; CDR2 reads YYNGEE. The CDR3 has 12 residues. Trimming took off 0 bases at V and 4 bases at J, with 4 bases between the two ends. In nucleotides, the CDR3 is TGTGCCAGCAGCGTAGAGGGCTATGGCTACACCTTC. Amino acid sequence: CASSVEGYGYTF.

The CDR3 here is CASSITDRSFNYGYTF. In nucleotides, the CDR3 is TGTGCCAGTAGTATTACAGACAGGTCCTTTAACTATGGCTACACCTTC. The chain employs TRBV19 and TRBJ1-2; D is perhaps TRBD1 (6 bases). This CDR3 comprises 16 residues. The germline V gene has CDR1 LNHDA and CDR2 SQIVND (reference sequence). V lost 3 bases and J 1 base, leaving 15 bases between the germline ends.

CDR3 bases: TGTGCCTGGGGGGGGACAGGGTTCAGCAATCAGCCCCAGCATTTT. It codes for CAWGGTGFSNQPQHF. The V gene is TRBV30, the J gene TRBJ1-5; 9 nucleotides agree with TRBD1. Trimming removed 5 bases from V and 1 base from J; junction bases left unmatched: 6. The CDR3 is 15 residues long. Germline-derived CDR1 and CDR2 are GTSNPN and SVGIG (reference sequence).

The chain links TRBV9 to TRBJ2-7; no firm D call. V was shortened by 4 bases and J by 1 base, with 15 bases between the two germline ends. The CDR3 is 15 residues long. Germline CDR1 SGDLS, CDR2 YYNGEE. The CDR3 is CASSQRSTSSYEQYF. Written as DNA, the CDR3 is TGTGCCAGCAGCCAGAGGAGCACCTCATCCTACGAGCAGTACTTC.

This chain connects TRBV7-9 to TRBJ2-1; 10 bases agree with TRBD1. J was trimmed by 9 bases and V by 6 bases; bases with no gene match: 11. Germline V gene sequence: CDR1 SEHNR, CDR2 FQNEAQ (reference sequence). The CDR3 extends over 15 amino acids. The CDR3 DNA reads TGTGCCAGCAGACCAGACAGGGGGCGGACGGTTGAGCAGTTCTTC. Its translation: CASRPDRGRTVEQFF.

The genes are TRBV5-8 and TRBJ2-7; weak D call: TRBD2 (6 bases). CDR1 SGHTS and CDR2 YDEGEE come from the germline V gene. There are 14 residues in the CDR3. Between the trimmed V and J ends, which lost 1 base and 0 bases, there was a span of 8 bases. CDR3 sequence: CASSLRGLSYEQYF. The CDR3, as DNA: TGTGCCAGCAGCTTGAGGGGACTCTCCTACGAGCAGTACTTC. The variable domain in full, completed from reference TRBV5-8 and TRBJ2-7, reads EAGVTQSPTHLIKTRGQQATLRCSPISGHTSVYWYQQALGLGLQFLLWYDEGEERNRGNFPPRFSGRQFPNYSSELNVNALELEDSALYLCASSLRGLSYEQYFGPGTRLTVT.

The chain is built from TRBV4-2 and TRBJ1-4; D ambiguous. The ends were cut back, 5 bases at V and 10 bases at J, with 20 bases in the middle. The CDR3 runs to 15 residues. The germline V gene encodes CDR1 LGHNA and CDR2 YNFKEQ. The CDR3 nucleotides are TGTGCCAGCAGCTTTGAAGGAAGGGAAAGCGGAAAACTGTTTTTT. This codes for CASSFEGRESGKLFF.

The chain combines TRBV4-3 with TRBJ1-1, with TRBD1 as a possible D gene (5 bases). The CDR3 contains 14 residues. Germline V gene data show CDR1 as LGHNA and CDR2 as YSLEER. The ends were cut back, 3 bases at V and 4 bases at J, with 12 bases in the middle. CDR3 nucleotides: TGCGCCAGCAGCCAGGCCGGGACGGGCACTGAAGCTTTCTTT. Protein: CASSQAGTGTEAFF.

The rearrangement links TRBV6-1 to TRBJ2-1; 8 positions agree with TRBD2. The CDR3 covers 12 residues. CDR1 MNHNS and CDR2 SASEGT come from the germline V gene. Trimming took 0 bases from V and 12 from J; bases not matched to a gene: 1. CDR3: CASSEAAGGQFF. DNA of the CDR3: TGTGCCAGCAGTGAAGCGGCGGGGGGGCAGTTCTTC.

Written as DNA, the CDR3 is TGTGCCAGCAGCTATCTAGGCCGGGGCACCGGGGAGCTGTTTTTT. Translation gives CASSYLGRGTGELFF. J is TRBJ2-2 and V is TRBV9, with TRBD2 as a possible D gene (5 bases). From germline, CDR1 is SGDLS and CDR2 YYNGEE. The CDR3 runs 15 residues. V lost 4 bases and J lost 4, with 14 bases in between.

The chain is built from TRBV5-4 and TRBJ2-7, with D uncertain. With 0 bases removed from V and 3 bases from J, the gap between germline ends came to 4 bases. CDR1 and CDR2 from the germline V gene are SGHNT and YYREEE (reference sequence). This CDR3 region has 12 residues. CDR3 coding DNA: TGTGCCAGCAGCTTGGGTAACTACGAGCAGTACTTC. The encoded protein is CASSLGNYEQYF.